The next 20 T cell receptor beta chains were all read from a single sample in a study of blood T cell repertoires in COVID-19. The assay was immunoSEQ multiplex PCR, and TCRdb's table has in-frame clones only and misses some. The sample records under 250,000 clones, 70% to 90% being singletons. Sequenced input: peripheral blood. The receptors shown here come from a woman aged 25-40 years with COVID-19, enrolled during active disease.

The genes are TRBV11-2 and TRBJ2-1; possibly TRBD1 for D (5 bases). Per germline, CDR1 SGHAT and CDR2 FQNNGV. The CDR3 is 15 residues long. Trimming removed 1 base at V and 9 bases at J, with 16 bases between. CDR3 bases: TGTGCCAGCAGCTTAGCGATCCAGGGTTTTGGTGAGCAGTTCTTC. It specifies CASSLAIQGFGEQFF.

The chain links TRBV3-1 (or the pseudogene TRBV3-2) to TRBJ2-6; unclear D gene. The CDR3 runs to 15 residues. The ends were cut back, 0 bases at V and 0 bases at J, with 3 bases in the middle. The V gene's germline CDR1 is LGHDT and CDR2 YNNKEL (reference sequence). CDR3 residues: CASSQDSSGANVLTF. The CDR3 nucleotides read TGTGCCAGCAGCCAAGACAGCTCTGGGGCCAACGTCCTGACTTTC.

This clone was observed a single time. The chain uses TRBV18 and TRBJ2-5; perhaps TRBD2 as D (6 bases). Per the germline V gene, CDR1 is KGHSH and CDR2 is LQKENI. The ends were cut back, 4 bases at V and 2 bases at J, with 14 bases in the middle. The length of the CDR3 is 15 residues. The CDR3 loop is CASSLERSGQETQYF. The CDR3 DNA is TGTGCCAGCTCACTTGAACGAAGCGGGCAAGAGACCCAGTACTTC.

CDR3 sequence reads: CASSGTPGGNTEAFF. The CDR3 DNA follows: TGTGCCAGCAGCGGGACCCCGGGGGGCAACACTGAAGCTTTCTTT. This chain connects TRBV6-5 to TRBJ1-1, with D possibly matching TRBD1 (6 bases). Germline CDR1 and CDR2: MNHEY and SVGAGI. The CDR3 extends over 15 amino acids. The V and J ends lost 6 bases and 2 bases respectively, with 16 bases between them.

V usage is TRBV12-3 or TRBV12-4 and J usage is TRBJ1-4; no clear D. V was trimmed by 6 bases and J by 12 bases, leaving 11 bases between them. This CDR3 has 11 amino acids. The CDR3 region is CASSVKVELFF. The CDR3 DNA is TGTGCCAGCAGCGTGAAAGTAGAACTGTTTTTT.

V is TRBV11-2 and J is TRBJ1-1, with unresolved D. V was trimmed by 0 bases and J by 0 bases, leaving 11 bases between them. Per the germline V gene, CDR1 is SGHAT and CDR2 is FQNNGV. This CDR3 comprises 16 residues. The CDR3 sequence: CASSLEGAVMNTEAFF. The CDR3 bases are TGTGCCAGCAGCTTAGAAGGAGCTGTTATGAACACTGAAGCTTTCTTT.

This clone was observed once. The chain couples TRBV7-8 to TRBJ1-2; the match to TRBD1 covers 9 bases. V dropped 1 base and J dropped 1; count of bases not matched to a gene: 7. The CDR3 has 17 amino acids. Looked up from germline, CDR1 is SGHVS and CDR2 is FQNEAQ. This CDR3 is CASSLVYRGRSNYGYTF. CDR3 in DNA: TGTGCCAGCAGCTTAGTCTACAGGGGGCGGAGTAACTATGGCTACACCTTC.

The chain couples TRBV19 to TRBJ2-7; 8 nucleotides agree with TRBD1. Germline V CDR1 and CDR2: LNHDA, SQIVND (reference sequence). The CDR3 contains 14 residues. The ends lost 9 bases at V and 3 bases at J; junction bases unmatched: 10. CDR3: CASTVDDRGYEQYF. CDR3 bases: TGTGCCAGCACCGTCGACGACAGGGGCTACGAGCAGTACTTC.

The chain carries TRBV5-1 and TRBJ1-4, with 7 bases matching TRBD1. The CDR3 sequence is 15 residues long. V was clipped by 7 bases and J by 5 bases; unmatched bases: 11. Germline V CDR1 and CDR2: SGHRS, YFSETQ. The CDR3, as DNA: TGCGCCAGCCGTCGACAGGGTCGAGAGAATGAAAAACTGTTTTTT. Its translation: CASRRQGRENEKLFF.

The rearrangement uses TRBV9 and TRBJ2-5; the D is unclear. This CDR3 spans 13 amino acids. The V and J ends lost 0 bases and 5 bases respectively, with 8 bases between them. Germline CDR1 SGDLS, CDR2 YYNGEE. The chain's CDR3 is CASSVVPRETQYF. CDR3 in DNA: TGTGCCAGCAGCGTAGTGCCTCGGGAGACCCAGTACTTC.

The V and J genes are TRBV19 and TRBJ2-1, with 13 bases fitting TRBD2. V was clipped by 6 bases and J by 9 bases; unmatched bases: 20. This CDR3 region has 19 residues. Germline CDR1 LNHDA, CDR2 SQIVND (reference sequence). Here the CDR3 reads CASSLLPGTSGVKATEQFF. CDR3 sequence (DNA): TGTGCCAGTAGCCTCCTGCCCGGGACTAGCGGGGTCAAGGCGACTGAGCAGTTCTTC.

The chain joins TRBV19 to TRBJ1-2, with a weak D call TRBD1 (5 bases). The V end lost 6 bases, the J end lost 9 bases, and 23 bases lay between the germline ends. CDR3 length: 15 residues. The germline gives CDR1 LNHDA, CDR2 SQIVND (reference sequence). CDR3: CASSESGTAARSYTF. The CDR3 region has the DNA TGTGCCAGTAGCGAGTCCGGGACTGCGGCCCGGAGCTACACCTTC.

V and J are TRBV5-1 and TRBJ2-5; 8 nucleotides match TRBD2. Germline lookup yields CDR1 SGHRS and CDR2 YFSETQ. V lost 4 bases, J lost 2 bases, and 4 bases stayed unmatched. CDR3 length equals 14 residues. The CDR3 DNA is TGCGCCAGCAGCCCGGGGGGGATTCAAGAGACCCAGTACTTC. Encoded protein: CASSPGGIQETQYF.

The V and J genes are TRBV6-5 and TRBJ1-2, with 7 bases lining up with TRBD1. Germline values: CDR1 MNHEY, CDR2 SVGAGI. The CDR3 length is 13 residues. J lost 3 bases, V lost 5 bases, and 3 bases had no gene match. The CDR3 coding sequence is TGTGCCAGCAGTCTCGGACAGGACTATGGCTACACCTTC. Its translation is CASSLGQDYGYTF.

V and J are TRBV7-2 and TRBJ1-6; TRBD1 might be the D (5 bases). CDR3 length equals 14 residues. Per germline, CDR1 SGHTA and CDR2 FQGNSA. V was shortened by 5 bases and J by 5 bases, with 10 bases between the two germline ends. This CDR3 reads CASSRDSNNSPLHF. DNA for the CDR3: TGTGCCAGCAGCCGCGACAGCAATAATTCACCCCTCCACTTT.

This clone has a single count. V and J are TRBV3-1 (or the pseudogene TRBV3-2) and TRBJ2-3, with 9 nucleotides matching TRBD2. This CDR3 spans 19 amino acids. Germline V CDR1 and CDR2: LGHDT, YNNKEL (reference sequence). The V segment lost 2 bases and the J segment 2 bases; nucleotides outside the gene matches: 14. CDR3 sequence reads: CASSQIQREAPIFTDTQYF. In nucleotides, the CDR3 is TGTGCCAGCAGCCAAATACAGCGGGAGGCGCCCATATTCACAGATACGCAGTATTTT.

This chain connects TRBV5-1 to TRBJ1-4; 10 bases align to TRBD1. The CDR3 length is 15 residues. The V segment lost 2 bases and the J segment 6 bases; nucleotides outside the gene matches: 4. The V gene's germline CDR1 is SGHRS and CDR2 YFSETQ. CDR3 sequence (DNA): TGCGCCAGCAGCTTACCCGGGACAGGGGATGAAAAACTGTTTTTT. This sequence encodes CASSLPGTGDEKLFF.

The rearrangement links TRBV4-3 to TRBJ2-1, with 8 bases fitting TRBD2. The CDR3 contains 17 residues. Germline V lookup: CDR1 LGHNA, CDR2 YSLEER. Trimming took 3 bases from V and 3 from J; bases not matched to a gene: 10. The CDR3, as DNA: TGCGCCAGCAGCCAGGGGGGTAGCGGGATTTACTACAATGAGCAGTTCTTC. Protein: CASSQGGSGIYYNEQFF.

J is TRBJ1-5 and V is TRBV5-8; D remains unclear. The V gene lost 5 bases and the J gene lost 0 bases, with 12 bases spanning the gap. The CDR3 has 15 amino acids. Germline assignment: CDR1 SGHTS and CDR2 YDEGEE. CDR3 protein: CASSTPSYSNQPQHF. The CDR3 region has the DNA TGTGCCAGCAGTACCCCCTCCTATAGCAATCAGCCCCAGCATTTT.

This clone was seen just once. The V gene is TRBV5-1, the J gene TRBJ1-5; 9 bases are shared with TRBD1. The germline V gene encodes CDR1 SGHRS and CDR2 YFSETQ. The CDR3 is made up of 14 amino acids. V lost 4 bases to trimming and J lost 7 bases; unmatched junction nucleotides: 6. CDR3 coding DNA: TGCGCCAGCAGCCAGGGACAGGGAGGCCAGCCCCAGCATTTT. Translated, it gives CASSQGQGGQPQHF.